This passage covers 30 T cell receptor beta chains from one sample sequenced in a study of HIV-infected children after antiretroviral therapy interruption. Treatment noted: PENTA 11 planned treatment interruption arm or continuous ART arm. The TCR library was built from RNA with a 3' RACE protocol and unique molecular identifiers. One entry per CDR3 protein results from TCRdb running MiXCR on the 3' RACE reads. The sample comprises approximately 89,000 distinct CDR3 sequences, 6.9% of which are singletons, and around 1.1% rests with the top ten. The material was CD45RA+ CD4+ T cells from PBMCs, pooled from several time points, obtained from a donor given antiretroviral therapy, either interrupted or continuous. Subset indicated: naive CD4+ CD45RA+ CD45RO- T cells. These receptors were collected from a pool of human donors with HIV.

This clonotype was seen repeatedly, ten times or more. The CDR3 reads CASSQAASSYEQYF. The CDR3 coding sequence is TGCGCCAGCAGCCAGGCTGCAAGCAGCTACGAGCAGTACTTC. The chain recombines TRBV4-1 with TRBJ2-7; D gene uncertain. The V gene's germline CDR1 is MGHRA and CDR2 YSYEKL. V lost 3 bases and J 3 bases, leaving 12 bases between the germline ends. The CDR3 consists of 14 residues.

The chain joins TRBV10-3 to TRBJ2-1, with TRBD2 identical over 7 bases. The CDR3 covers 14 residues. The V gene end was trimmed by 11 bases and the J gene end by 5 bases; junction bases not matched to a gene: 12. Germline CDR1 reads ENHRY; CDR2 reads SYGVKD. The CDR3 protein is CASSRLAGDNEQFF. The DNA for the CDR3 is TGTGCCTCTTCCCGACTAGCAGGCGACAATGAGCAGTTCTTC.

The gene calls are TRBV6-5 and TRBJ2-7; 11 positions agree with TRBD1. V lost 6 bases to trimming and J lost 3 bases; unmatched junction nucleotides: 7. The CDR3 spans 15 residues. Germline loops: CDR1 MNHEY, CDR2 SVGAGI. The CDR3 DNA sequence: TGTGCCAGCAGGCAAGCCGGGACAGGGGGCTACGAGCAGTACTTC. It is translated as CASRQAGTGGYEQYF.

Many counts were recorded for this clonotype. This rearrangement joins TRBV5-5 to TRBJ2-7; 10 bases line up with TRBD2. J lost 5 bases, V lost 4 bases, and 9 bases had no gene match. This CDR3 spans 15 amino acids. The V gene's germline CDR1 is SGHKS and CDR2 YYEKEE (reference sequence). The CDR3: CASSNTGLALDEQYF. CDR3 nucleotide sequence: TGTGCCAGCAGCAATACGGGACTAGCGCTCGACGAGCAGTACTTC. Together with reference TRBV5-5 and TRBJ2-7, the CDR3 gives the full variable domain: DAGVTQSPTHLIKTRGQQVTLRCSPISGHKSVSWYQQVLGQGPQFIFQYYEKEERGRGNFPDRFSARQFPNYSSELNVNALLLGDSALYLCASSNTGLALDEQYFGPGTRLTVT.

This clonotype was counted at least ten times. This rearrangement joins TRBV7-3 to TRBJ2-2; D possibly corresponds to TRBD1 (5 bases). Germline CDR1 reads SGHTA; CDR2 reads FQGTGA. This CDR3 is built from 15 residues. Trimming stripped 1 base from V and 2 bases from J, with 8 bases between. CDR3 bases: TGTGCCAGCAGCTTAAGGGGCAGAAACACCGGGGAGCTGTTTTTT. It codes for CASSLRGRNTGELFF.

Ten or more counts support this clonotype. This chain connects TRBV14 to TRBJ2-1; D ambiguous. CDR1 is SGHDN, CDR2 FVKESK, per germline. This CDR3 has 16 residues. V lost 4 bases and J lost 7, with 20 bases in between. CDR3 sequence: CASSRTDSSTTNEQFF. The CDR3, as DNA: TGTGCCAGCAGCCGTACAGATTCCTCCACAACTAATGAGCAGTTCTTC.

This clonotype was detected many times. This chain uses TRBV11-2 with TRBJ1-6; D gene uncertain. This CDR3 has 14 amino acids. Germline lookup yields CDR1 SGHAT and CDR2 FQNNGV. V was pared by 2 bases and J by 7 bases, with 9 bases between. The CDR3 coding sequence is TGTGCCAGCAGCTTAAGGCTGCGAAATTCACCCCTCCACTTT. Protein sequence: CASSLRLRNSPLHF.

At least ten counts were recorded for this clonotype. The rearrangement joins TRBV27 to TRBJ2-7; 8 bases are shared with TRBD1. Unmatched junction bases numbered 6, after V lost 5 bases and J lost 3 bases. The CDR3 totals 14 residues. Germline V gene lookup returns CDR1 MNHEY and CDR2 SMNVEV (reference sequence). In nucleotides, the CDR3 is TGTGCCAGCAGTCGGGGACAGGAGTACTACGAGCAGTACTTC. Amino acid sequence: CASSRGQEYYEQYF.

The sample holds many counts of this clonotype. This rearrangement joins TRBV2 to TRBJ2-5; D ambiguous. V lost 1 base to trimming and J lost 2 bases, with 8 bases between them. The CDR3 is 14 residues long. In germline, CDR1 is SNHLY, CDR2 FYNNEI. The chain's CDR3 is CASSEVVRQETQYF. Written as DNA, the CDR3 is TGTGCCAGCAGTGAAGTGGTGAGACAAGAGACCCAGTACTTC.

There are many counts of this clonotype. The chain carries TRBV11-2 and TRBJ1-1; D is perhaps TRBD1 (5 bases). From germline, CDR1 is SGHAT and CDR2 FQNNGV. Between the trimmed V and J ends, which lost 0 bases and 8 bases, there was a span of 13 bases. The CDR3 is made up of 14 amino acids. The CDR3 protein is CASSLEGPQGEAFF. The CDR3 nucleotides read TGTGCCAGCAGCTTAGAGGGTCCCCAGGGAGAAGCTTTCTTT. The full variable domain, with the rest looked up from reference TRBV11-2 and TRBJ1-1, is EAGVAQSPRYKIIEKRQSVAFWCNPISGHATLYWYQQILGQGPKLLIQFQNNGVVDDSQLPKDRFSAERLKGVDSTLKIQPAKLEDSAVYLCASSLEGPQGEAFFGQGTRLTVV.

This clonotype was recorded many times. The V gene is TRBV12-3 or TRBV12-4, the J gene TRBJ2-7, with 8 bases aligning to TRBD1. This CDR3 has 14 amino acids. V trimming: 6 bases; J trimming: 2 bases; junction bases outside the gene matches: 6. The DNA of the CDR3 is TGTGCCAGCAGACCAGGACAGGGAGCCTACGAGCAGTACTTC. Amino acids: CASRPGQGAYEQYF.

This clonotype was observed at least ten times. The chain joins TRBV29-1 to TRBJ2-3; tentatively, D is TRBD1 or TRBD2 (6 bases each). Looked up from germline, CDR1 is SQVTM and CDR2 is ANQGSEA. The CDR3 is made up of 14 amino acids. The CDR3 sequence is CAMGGLSSTDTQYF. The CDR3 DNA sequence: TGCGCTATGGGGGGCCTATCTAGCACAGATACGCAGTATTTT.

Many counts were recorded for this clonotype. The CDR3 DNA sequence: TGTGCCAGCAGGGACAGTTCAGTACCCGGATCACCCCTCCACTTT. Protein sequence: CASRDSSVPGSPLHF. This chain uses TRBV2 with TRBJ1-6, with D perhaps matching TRBD1 (6 bases). The germline V and J ends were trimmed by 6 bases and 10 bases, with 19 bases remaining between them. Per germline, CDR1 SNHLY and CDR2 FYNNEI. The CDR3 is 15 residues long.

The table lists this clonotype with many counts. This chain uses TRBV4-1 with TRBJ2-1, with D maybe TRBD1 (5 bases). CDR1 MGHRA and CDR2 YSYEKL come from the germline V gene. V dropped 2 bases and J dropped 4 bases, with 15 bases sitting between them. The CDR3 is made up of 16 amino acids. CDR3 coding DNA: TGCGCCAGCAGCCAAAGGTTACAGGTAAATTACAATGAGCAGTTCTTC. This encodes CASSQRLQVNYNEQFF.

This chain uses TRBV6-6 with TRBJ2-5, with no clear D. Germline loops: CDR1 MNHNY, CDR2 SVGAGI (reference sequence). V was clipped by 2 bases and J by 6 bases, with 4 bases between them. The CDR3 is 11 amino acids. The CDR3 reads CASSYAQTQYF. CDR3 coding DNA: TGTGCCAGCAGTTACGCACAGACCCAGTACTTC.

The V and J genes are TRBV7-9 and TRBJ1-1; D unclear. CDR1 is SEHNR, CDR2 FQNEAQ, per germline (reference sequence). V lost 0 bases and J lost 1, with 9 bases in between. This CDR3 is 15 amino acids long. The CDR3 region is CASSLALVENTEAFF. The CDR3 DNA reads as TGTGCCAGCAGCTTAGCCCTTGTAGAGAACACTGAAGCTTTCTTT. The full variable domain, in which reference TRBV7-9 and TRBJ1-1 provide the parts outside the CDR3, is DTGVSQNPRHKITKRGQNVTFRCDPISEHNRLYWYRQTLGQGPEFLTYFQNEAQLEKSRLLSDRFSAERPKGSFSTLEIQRTEQGDSAMYLCASSLALVENTEAFFGQGTRLTVV.

In this sample, this clonotype turned up many times. In DNA, the CDR3 is TGTGCCAGCAGTTCGGACTATTACAATGAGCAGTTCTTC. It encodes CASSSDYYNEQFF. The rearrangement uses TRBV28 and TRBJ2-1, with a tentative D call TRBD2 (6 bases). This CDR3 contains 13 residues. Trimming left V 4 bases short and J 4 bases short, with 8 bases between. Germline V gene lookup returns CDR1 MDHEN and CDR2 SYDVKM. Supplemented by reference TRBV28 and TRBJ2-1, the full variable domain reads DVKVTQSSRYLVKRTGEKVFLECVQDMDHENMFWYRQDPGLGLRLIYFSYDVKMKEKGDIPEGYSVSREKKERFSLILESASTNQTSMYLCASSSDYYNEQFFGPGTRLTVL.

This clonotype appeared many times. The chain couples TRBV20-1 to TRBJ2-3; 8 bases match TRBD2. The germline V gene encodes CDR1 DFQATT and CDR2 SNEGSKA (reference sequence). V gave up 0 bases and J gave up 1 base; unmatched junction bases: 3. The CDR3 has 15 residues. The CDR3 DNA reads TGCAGTGCTAGAGATGGAGCGGGGGGCACAGATACGCAGTATTTT. Protein sequence: CSARDGAGGTDTQYF.

At least ten counts were recorded for this clonotype. This chain connects TRBV7-2 to TRBJ1-1, with D unclear. The V gene's germline CDR1 is SGHTA and CDR2 FQGNSA. Trimming took 4 bases from V and 5 from J, leaving 14 bases between them. The CDR3 extends over 14 amino acids. The CDR3 region is CASSSSATRTEAFF. The CDR3 DNA is TGTGCCAGCAGCTCCAGCGCCACGAGGACTGAAGCTTTCTTT.

In this sample, this clonotype turned up many times. The rearrangement joins TRBV20-1 to TRBJ1-2; D unresolved. V was trimmed by 0 bases and J by 7 bases, leaving 6 bases between them. Germline assignment: CDR1 DFQATT and CDR2 SNEGSKA (reference sequence). CDR3 size: 11 residues. The CDR3 loop is CSARDSRGYTF. The CDR3 coding sequence is TGCAGTGCTAGAGATAGCCGTGGCTACACCTTC.

This sequence joins TRBV24-1 and TRBJ2-1; 7 bases agree with TRBD2. Germline V lookup: CDR1 KGHDR, CDR2 SFDVKD. V lost 0 bases, J lost 8 bases, and 0 bases stayed unmatched. This CDR3 contains 13 residues. This CDR3 reads CATSDLREDEQFF. The CDR3 nucleotides read TGTGCCACCAGTGATTTGCGGGAGGATGAGCAGTTCTTC.

In its sample, this clonotype was seen many times. The rearrangement uses TRBV9 and TRBJ2-1, with a possible D match to TRBD2 (7 bases). Germline CDR1 reads SGDLS; CDR2 reads YYNGEE. V was trimmed by 2 bases and J by 6 bases, leaving 15 bases between them. The CDR3 has 15 residues. CDR3 bases: TGTGCCAGCAGCGTTGATGGGGGGGCCATCAATGAGCAGTTCTTC. Amino acid sequence: CASSVDGGAINEQFF.

This clonotype came up a few times. This chain joins TRBV5-1 and TRBJ2-1, with D unresolved. This CDR3 is built from 13 residues. The V gene's germline CDR1 is SGHRS and CDR2 YFSETQ. The V end lost 0 bases, the J end lost 9 bases, and 10 bases lay between the germline ends. CDR3 protein: CASSLAGFTEQFF. The CDR3 DNA sequence: TGCGCCAGCAGCTTGGCCGGCTTCACTGAGCAGTTCTTC.

This clonotype showed up many times. This chain connects TRBV5-1 to TRBJ1-1; D remains ambiguous. Germline CDR1 SGHRS, CDR2 YFSETQ. This CDR3 region has 15 residues. Trimming stripped 6 bases from V and 1 base from J, with 16 bases between. CDR3 DNA sequence: TGCGCCAGCACCCCGATTATCGCCTCGAACACTGAAGCTTTCTTT. Translating gives CASTPIIASNTEAFF.

This clonotype was seen repeatedly, ten times or more. The chain links TRBV24-1 to TRBJ2-7; D is unclear. The CDR3 loop spans 11 amino acids. Per germline, CDR1 KGHDR and CDR2 SFDVKD. Trimming left V 9 bases short and J 3 bases short, with 8 bases between. CDR3 region: CATGDNYEQYF. CDR3 DNA sequence: TGTGCCACCGGGGATAACTACGAGCAGTACTTC.

This clonotype was seen ten or more times. This chain links TRBV5-1 with TRBJ2-7, with D hard to call. V was cut by 0 bases and J by 2 bases, with 15 bases left in between. The CDR3 is 16 residues long. Germline CDR1 SGHRS, CDR2 YFSETQ. This CDR3 reads CASSLEPLLGTYEQYF. The CDR3 DNA reads as TGCGCCAGCAGCTTGGAACCGCTCCTGGGGACCTACGAGCAGTACTTC.

This clonotype appeared many times. This chain uses TRBV28 with TRBJ1-3; tentative D call: TRBD1 (5 bases). The germline V gene encodes CDR1 MDHEN and CDR2 SYDVKM. The V and J ends lost 11 bases and 7 bases respectively, with 21 bases between them. This CDR3 region has 14 residues. CDR3 nucleotides: TGTGCCTGCGAGGAGACTCAGGGCACCAACACCATATATTTT. Amino acids: CACEETQGTNTIYF. Together with reference TRBV28 and TRBJ1-3, the CDR3 gives the full variable domain: DVKVTQSSRYLVKRTGEKVFLECVQDMDHENMFWYRQDPGLGLRLIYFSYDVKMKEKGDIPEGYSVSREKKERFSLILESASTNQTSMYLCACEETQGTNTIYFGEGSWLTVV.

The V and J genes are TRBV20-1 and TRBJ2-1, with TRBD2 matching 8 bases. Germline V CDR1 and CDR2: DFQATT, SNEGSKA (reference sequence). The V and J ends lost 1 base and 6 bases, in that order; junction bases with no gene match: 8. This CDR3 spans 15 amino acids. CDR3 sequence: CSARGGAGGLNEQFF. The CDR3 DNA sequence: TGCAGTGCTAGAGGGGGCGCGGGGGGACTCAATGAGCAGTTCTTC.

The chain has TRBV24-1 and TRBJ1-1; TRBD1 matches 8 bases. The CDR3 has 15 amino acids. After removal of 8 bases from V and 4 bases from J, the junction contained 11 bases not matched to a gene. Germline CDR1 KGHDR, CDR2 SFDVKD. The CDR3 coding sequence is TGTGCCACCACTCGAACGACAGGGGAAGGCACTGAAGCTTTCTTT. It translates to CATTRTTGEGTEAFF.

This chain links TRBV12-3 or TRBV12-4 with TRBJ1-1, with D perhaps TRBD1 (5 bases). The V end lost 10 bases, the J end lost 4 bases, and 13 bases lay between the germline ends. The CDR3 is 12 residues long. CDR3 protein: CATLRGSTEAFF. CDR3 nucleotide sequence: TGTGCCACCCTCCGGGGGAGCACTGAAGCTTTCTTT.